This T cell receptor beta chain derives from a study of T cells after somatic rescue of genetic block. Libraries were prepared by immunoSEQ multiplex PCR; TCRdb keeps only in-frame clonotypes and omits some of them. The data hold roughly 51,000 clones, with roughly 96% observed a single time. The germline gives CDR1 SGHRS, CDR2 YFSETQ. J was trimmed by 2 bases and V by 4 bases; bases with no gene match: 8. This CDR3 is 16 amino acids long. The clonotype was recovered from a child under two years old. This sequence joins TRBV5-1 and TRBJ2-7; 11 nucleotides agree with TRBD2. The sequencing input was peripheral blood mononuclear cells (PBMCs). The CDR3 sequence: CASSPITGLAAYEQYF. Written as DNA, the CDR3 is TGCGCCAGCAGCCCTATCACGGGACTAGCGGCCTACGAGCAGTACTTC.